This T cell receptor beta chain appears in the sequencing data of a study of blood T cell repertoires in COVID-19. V was clipped by 4 bases and J by 3 bases, with 14 bases between them. The V gene's germline CDR1 is SGDLS and CDR2 YYNGEE. This CDR3 contains 14 residues. Patients at the Seattle site were enrolled during active infection and followed longitudinally. Method: immunoSEQ multiplex PCR; TCRdb's copy keeps in-frame clones and lacks some. The table lists some 200,000 clones, approximately 94% of them singletons. The sequencing sample was made of peripheral blood. The chain joins TRBV9 to TRBJ2-7; the D gene is possibly TRBD1 (6 bases). The origin of this receptor is a man aged 25-45 years with COVID-19, enrolled during active disease. CDR3 protein: CASSIARGSYEQYF. CDR3 nucleotide sequence: TGTGCCAGCAGCATTGCCAGGGGCAGCTACGAGCAGTACTTC.